Presented here are 4 T cell receptor beta chains from one specimen sequenced in a study of cytomegalovirus exposure and HLA in healthy donors. PCR used 60 Vbeta primers and 13 Jbeta primers. TCRdb's table, derived via immunoSEQ multiplex PCR, lists solely in-frame clones and lacks some. The sample includes 140,000 to 150,000 clones, 60% to 80% of them seen just once. Sequenced sample: PBMCs. Every receptor here comes from a woman in her twenties or thirties in good health and CMV-seronegative.

The gene calls are TRBV6-1 and TRBJ2-2; D not certain. From germline, CDR1 is MNHNS and CDR2 SASEGT. Trimming stripped 6 bases from V and 2 bases from J, with 10 bases between. This CDR3 comprises 14 residues. The CDR3 protein is CASRVQVNTGELFF. CDR3 nucleotide sequence: TGTGCCAGCAGGGTACAAGTCAACACCGGGGAGCTGTTTTTT.

The V gene is TRBV19, the J gene TRBJ2-3, with TRBD1 identical over 9 bases. This CDR3 has 15 amino acids. The germline V gene has CDR1 LNHDA and CDR2 SQIVND (reference sequence). Unmatched junction bases numbered 6, after V lost 4 bases and J lost 4 bases. The CDR3 spells CASSKPGQGPDTQYF. In DNA, the CDR3 is TGTGCCAGTAGTAAACCGGGACAGGGCCCAGATACGCAGTATTTT.

The genes are TRBV19 and TRBJ1-5; D perhaps matches TRBD1 (6 bases). V was clipped by 10 bases and J by 2 bases, with 12 bases between them. This CDR3 has 13 residues. Per the germline V gene, CDR1 is LNHDA and CDR2 is SQIVND (reference sequence). The DNA of the CDR3 is TGTGCCATCAACAGGGATCGCAATCAGCCCCAGCATTTT. It is translated as CAINRDRNQPQHF.

V and J are TRBV7-9 and TRBJ1-4; weak D call: TRBD1 (5 bases). The CDR3 sequence is 16 residues long. Per germline, CDR1 SEHNR and CDR2 FQNEAQ (reference sequence). V lost 5 bases and J 0 bases, leaving 13 bases between the germline ends. CDR3 amino acids: CASSRAGPTTNEKLFF. CDR3 in DNA: TGTGCCAGCAGCAGGGCGGGACCTACAACTAATGAAAAACTGTTTTTT.